Shown below are 30 T cell receptor beta chains from a single sample sequenced in a study of T cells in Graves' hyperthyroidism and ophthalmopathy. Template material for amplifying TCR beta CDR3 regions consisted of RNA transcripts. First-round RT-PCR of the TCR CDR3 relied on the HTBI primer set. TCRdb fed the multiplex PCR reads into MiXCR, producing one record per CDR3 protein. The data contain hundreds of thousands of distinct CDR3 sequences, over 15% of them singletons. The specimen sequenced was blood. Receptor source: a young woman with Graves' hyperthyroidism.

This clonotype was counted many times. CDR3 amino acids: CASSSRVGNTEAFF. CDR3 sequence (DNA): TGTGCCAGCAGCTCGAGGGTCGGGAACACTGAAGCTTTCTTT. V is TRBV7-2 and J is TRBJ1-1, with D hard to call. The CDR3 is 14 residues long. CDR1 is SGHTA, CDR2 FQGNSA, per germline. V lost 4 bases and J 1 base, leaving 10 bases between the germline ends.

V is TRBV27 and J is TRBJ2-5, with 12 bases fitting TRBD2. V was pared by 4 bases and J by 4 bases, with 13 bases of the junction left unmatched. The CDR3 loop spans 18 amino acids. CDR1 is MNHEY, CDR2 SMNVEV, per germline (reference sequence). The CDR3, as DNA: TGTGCCAGCAGTTCCCCGCTAGCGGGAGGGCCTGGGAGAGAGACCCAGTACTTC. Amino acids: CASSSPLAGGPGRETQYF.

This clonotype was detected ten times or more. This chain connects TRBV7-2 to TRBJ2-2; 11 bases align to TRBD2. This CDR3 is 16 amino acids long. J was trimmed by 2 bases and V by 6 bases; bases with no gene match: 5. Germline values: CDR1 SGHTA, CDR2 FQGNSA. The CDR3 is CASSFSGGANTGELFF. CDR3 nucleotides: TGTGCCAGCAGTTTTAGCGGGGGGGCTAACACCGGGGAGCTGTTTTTT. Full variable domain (rest looked up from reference TRBV7-2 and TRBJ2-2): GAGVSQSPSNKVTEKGKDVELRCDPISGHTALYWYRQSLGQGLEFLIYFQGNSAPDKSGLPSDRFSAERTGGSVSTLTIQRTQQEDSAVYLCASSFSGGANTGELFFGEGSRLTVL.

In its sample, this clonotype was seen many times. This rearrangement joins TRBV19 to TRBJ1-1, with D possibly matching TRBD1 (5 bases). V lost 5 bases and J 5 bases, leaving 24 bases between the germline ends. This CDR3 is built from 17 residues. Per the germline V gene, CDR1 is LNHDA and CDR2 is SQIVND (reference sequence). CDR3 DNA sequence: TGTGCCAGTAGTGATCCGGGGAGGGGTGTCTCGAGGACTGAAGCTTTCTTT. It is translated as CASSDPGRGVSRTEAFF.

This clonotype showed up many times. This chain connects TRBV28 to TRBJ2-7, with 7 bases lining up with TRBD1. Germline V CDR1 and CDR2: MDHEN, SYDVKM. V lost 1 base, J lost 0 bases, and 3 bases stayed unmatched. CDR3 length: 15 residues. Written as DNA, the CDR3 is TGTGCCAGCAGTTTATTAGGGGGCCGCTCCTACGAGCAGTACTTC. Translating gives CASSLLGGRSYEQYF.

This clonotype was seen ten or more times. CDR3 protein: CSVAGGAGANVLTF. CDR3 in DNA: TGCAGCGTTGCTGGAGGGGCTGGGGCCAACGTCCTGACTTTC. The chain uses TRBV29-1 and TRBJ2-6; tentatively, D is TRBD2 (6 bases). Germline assignment: CDR1 SQVTM and CDR2 ANQGSEA. The CDR3 has 14 residues. Between the trimmed V and J ends, which lost 4 bases and 2 bases, there was a span of 9 bases.

This clonotype turned up a few times. This sequence joins TRBV7-8 and TRBJ2-3, with D unclear. The CDR3 contains 13 residues. CDR1 and CDR2 from the germline V gene are SGHVS and FQNEAQ. V lost 1 base and J 5 bases, leaving 7 bases between the germline ends. For the CDR3, the DNA is TGTGCCAGCAGCTTAGAGCGAAAAGATACGCAGTATTTT. Translating gives CASSLERKDTQYF. The full variable domain, its missing parts supplied by reference TRBV7-8 and TRBJ2-3, is GAGVSQSPRYKVAKRGQDVALRCDPISGHVSLFWYQQALGQGPEFLTYFQNEAQLDKSGLPSDRFFAERPEGSVSTLKIQRTQQEDSAVYLCASSLERKDTQYFGPGTRLTVL.

This clonotype was recorded at least ten times. This chain connects TRBV20-1 to TRBJ2-5; D gene ambiguous. The CDR3 runs to 12 residues. Trimming cost V 7 bases and J 0 bases, with 9 bases left between them. Germline V gene lookup returns CDR1 DFQATT and CDR2 SNEGSKA (reference sequence). In DNA form, the CDR3 reads TGCAGTGTTTATGGGCACCAAGAGACCCAGTACTTC. Translating gives CSVYGHQETQYF.

This clonotype was seen at least ten times. The V call is TRBV19, the J call TRBJ1-5; 7 bases are a match to TRBD1. This CDR3 contains 15 residues. Germline V gene sequence: CDR1 LNHDA, CDR2 SQIVND (reference sequence). The V gene end was trimmed by 0 bases and the J gene end by 5 bases; junction bases not matched to a gene: 4. DNA for the CDR3: TGTGCCAGTAGTATAGATCAGGGGGGTTATCAGCCCCAGCATTTT. Translation gives CASSIDQGGYQPQHF.

In this sample, this clonotype turned up many times. This chain joins TRBV12-3 or TRBV12-4 and TRBJ1-2; D remains ambiguous. V was cut by 1 base and J by 12 bases, with 12 bases left in between. The CDR3 length is 12 residues. For the CDR3, the DNA is TGTGCCAGCAGTTTAGAGGCAGACCGTGACACCTTC. It translates to CASSLEADRDTF.

Ten or more counts support this clonotype. The chain uses TRBV10-3 and TRBJ1-3, with 8 bases fitting TRBD1. V dropped 6 bases and J dropped 4; count of bases not matched to a gene: 5. The CDR3 length is 14 residues. Per germline, CDR1 ENHRY and CDR2 SYGVKD. The CDR3, as DNA: TGTGCCATCAGCGGACAGGGTAGAGGAAACACCATATATTTT. It yields the protein CAISGQGRGNTIYF.

This clonotype was seen repeatedly, ten times or more. The gene calls are TRBV20-1 and TRBJ1-2, with unresolved D. Germline V CDR1 and CDR2: DFQATT, SNEGSKA (reference sequence). The CDR3 length is 13 residues. V lost 3 bases and J lost 2, with 10 bases in between. Here the CDR3 DNA reads TGCAGTGCTAGTATCGCGCGGAACTATGGCTACACCTTC. Translation: CSASIARNYGYTF.

This clonotype has only one observation. A much larger clone lies one base from this, so it may be a read error. The chain links TRBV28 to TRBJ1-2; D is unresolved. The CDR3 runs to 14 residues. CDR1 MDHEN and CDR2 SYDVKM come from the germline V gene. Here the CDR3 reads CASSFVPTNYDYTF. The CDR3 DNA is TGTGCCAGCAGTTTTGTCCCTACCAACTATGACTACACCTTC.

This clonotype was picked up many times. V and J are TRBV30 and TRBJ2-7; D remains unclear. The CDR3 loop spans 12 amino acids. V was pared by 4 bases and J by 6 bases, with 13 bases between. The germline V gene encodes CDR1 GTSNPN and CDR2 SVGIG (reference sequence). This CDR3 is CAWKRLTTEQYF. The CDR3 coding sequence is TGTGCCTGGAAACGCCTAACCACCGAGCAGTACTTC.

The sample holds many counts of this clonotype. V is TRBV11-2 and J is TRBJ1-1, with D possibly TRBD1 on 6 matching bases. The CDR3 loop spans 16 amino acids. Germline CDR1 reads SGHAT; CDR2 reads FQNNGV. V was trimmed by 4 bases and J by 0 bases, leaving 15 bases between them. CDR3 in amino acids: CASSSAGQGLNTEAFF. The CDR3 nucleotides are TGTGCCAGCAGCTCCGCGGGCCAGGGGCTGAACACTGAAGCTTTCTTT.

As concerns this clonotype: One junction end disagrees with the germline gene, perhaps due to a read error. This chain joins TRBV2 and TRBJ2-5, with TRBD1 matching 9 bases. This CDR3 is 16 amino acids long. Germline V gives CDR1 SNHLY, CDR2 FYNNEI. The CDR3 DNA reads as TGTGCCAGCAGTGAAGAGGGACAGGGTGTCGAAGAGACCCAGGACTTC. This gives the protein CASSEEGQGVEETQDF.

This clonotype was seen ten or more times. The chain uses TRBV27 and TRBJ1-1; no reliable D call. The length of the CDR3 is 15 residues. Germline V gene lookup returns CDR1 MNHEY and CDR2 SMNVEV (reference sequence). Trimming left V 3 bases short and J 0 bases short, with 11 bases between. The CDR3 here is CASSFLKTLNTEAFF. The CDR3 DNA reads TGTGCCAGCAGTTTCCTCAAGACCTTGAACACTGAAGCTTTCTTT.

This clonotype was observed at least ten times. The genes are TRBV5-1 and TRBJ2-2; 8 bases agree with TRBD1. Trimming removed 2 bases from V and 2 bases from J; junction bases left unmatched: 8. The CDR3 sequence is 17 residues long. Per germline, CDR1 SGHRS and CDR2 YFSETQ. Written as DNA, the CDR3 is TGCGCCAGCAGCTTCTCAGGGGGCGGCAAAAACACCGGGGAGCTGTTTTTT. It encodes CASSFSGGGKNTGELFF.

The sample holds many counts of this clonotype. V and J are TRBV6-1 and TRBJ1-1; D might be TRBD1 (6 bases). This CDR3 has 14 amino acids. Germline V lookup: CDR1 MNHNS, CDR2 SASEGT. Trimming removed 7 bases from V and 5 bases from J, with 17 bases in between. CDR3 DNA sequence: TGTGCCAGCACCGCCACAGGGATGGTGACTGAAGCTTTCTTT. Translating gives CASTATGMVTEAFF.

At least ten counts were recorded for this clonotype. This rearrangement joins TRBV10-3 to TRBJ1-3; no firm D call. Germline values: CDR1 ENHRY, CDR2 SYGVKD. V was shortened by 7 bases and J by 0 bases, with 16 bases between the two germline ends. The CDR3 sequence is 16 residues long. DNA for the CDR3: TGTGCCATCAATTTCGCGGACCCGAGCTCTGGAAACACCATATATTTT. Its translation: CAINFADPSSGNTIYF.

The V gene is TRBV20-1, the J gene TRBJ2-2; no clear D gene. CDR3 length: 14 residues. The V end was cut by 3 bases, the J end by 2 bases, with 10 bases between. Germline loops: CDR1 DFQATT, CDR2 SNEGSKA (reference sequence). CDR3 DNA sequence: TGCAGTGCTAGCAAGTCCGGTAACACCGGGGAGCTGTTTTTT. It is translated as CSASKSGNTGELFF.

This clonotype occurred many times. The genes are TRBV5-1 and TRBJ2-6; D perhaps matches TRBD1 (6 bases). Trimming cost V 4 bases and J 3 bases, with 17 bases left between them. Germline V gene sequence: CDR1 SGHRS, CDR2 YFSETQ. The CDR3 is 17 residues long. The CDR3 is CASSLPTGSHGANVLTF. DNA of the CDR3: TGCGCCAGCAGCCTCCCGACAGGTTCCCATGGGGCCAACGTCCTGACTTTC.

The V call is TRBV6-5, the J call TRBJ2-2, with D unresolved. The CDR3 has 14 residues. V gave up 0 bases and J gave up 10 bases, with 12 bases separating them. The V gene's germline CDR1 is MNHEY and CDR2 SVGAGI. Written as DNA, the CDR3 is TGTGCCAGCAGTTACTCGGGTCTCAACCCGGAGCTGTTTTTT. Translated: CASSYSGLNPELFF.

This clonotype was found many times. The chain has TRBV6-5 and TRBJ1-5, with unresolved D. The CDR3 covers 15 residues. Trimming stripped 2 bases from V and 3 bases from J, with 11 bases between. From germline, CDR1 is MNHEY and CDR2 SVGAGI. The CDR3 DNA sequence: TGTGCCAGCAGTTACGGGCGGAATCTCAATCAGCCCCAGCATTTT. This gives the protein CASSYGRNLNQPQHF.

V usage is TRBV7-3 and J usage is TRBJ2-2, with 11 nucleotides matching TRBD2. The CDR3 totals 15 residues. CDR1 and CDR2 (germline): SGHTA, FQGTGA. V lost 3 bases and J lost 6; bases outside the gene matches: 3. CDR3 loop: CASSFDSGGAGELFF. The CDR3 bases are TGTGCCAGCAGCTTTGATAGCGGGGGGGCCGGGGAGCTGTTTTTT.

This clonotype was seen repeatedly, ten times or more. The rearrangement uses TRBV30 and TRBJ1-5, with a possible D match to TRBD1 (5 bases). The CDR3 is made up of 15 amino acids. Germline CDR1 is GTSNPN and CDR2 is SVGIG (reference sequence). Trimming left V 0 bases short and J 1 base short, with 10 bases between. This CDR3 reads CAWSVSGLSNQPQHF. Here the CDR3 DNA reads TGTGCCTGGAGTGTCTCGGGACTGAGCAATCAGCCCCAGCATTTT.

This clonotype has a count of ten or more. The V call is TRBV27, the J call TRBJ2-2; 9 bases match TRBD2. V dropped 3 bases and J dropped 6; count of bases not matched to a gene: 2. CDR3 length equals 14 residues. Germline lookup yields CDR1 MNHEY and CDR2 SMNVEV (reference sequence). In DNA form, the CDR3 reads TGTGCCAGCAGTTTGGCGGGGGGGCCCGGGGAGCTGTTTTTT. This gives the protein CASSLAGGPGELFF.

In this sample, this clonotype turned up many times. The CDR3 DNA sequence: TGTGCCTGGAGTGTTTTGGGACACCAACAAGAGACCCAGTACTTC. This encodes CAWSVLGHQQETQYF. This chain joins TRBV30 and TRBJ2-5; TRBD1 might be the D (6 bases). V lost 0 bases, J lost 2 bases, and 13 bases lay in between. Germline CDR1 is GTSNPN and CDR2 is SVGIG (reference sequence). The CDR3 runs 15 residues.

The gene calls are TRBV5-4 and TRBJ2-2; D call uncertain. From germline, CDR1 is SGHNT and CDR2 YYREEE (reference sequence). Trimming left V 4 bases short and J 7 bases short, with 14 bases between. This CDR3 has 14 residues. CDR3 region: CASSLRQDGGELFF. The CDR3 DNA reads TGTGCCAGCAGCCTCCGGCAGGATGGCGGGGAGCTGTTTTTT.

The sample holds many counts of this clonotype. The chain has TRBV12-3 or TRBV12-4 and TRBJ1-3; D gene unclear. The CDR3 spans 14 residues. The V end was cut by 2 bases, the J end by 4 bases, with 9 bases between. The CDR3 loop is CASSLRPGGNTIYF. The CDR3 bases are TGTGCCAGCAGTTTACGTCCAGGCGGAAACACCATATATTTT.